Here is one T cell receptor beta chain with its context. Its target is not known. The data are from a study of cytomegalovirus exposure and HLA in healthy donors. With 60 Vbeta and 13 Jbeta primers, the PCR was carried out. Profiled with immunoSEQ multiplex PCR; TCRdb holds only in-frame clones, not every one. This table holds approximately 160,000 clones, about four fifths found once. Study findings and constraints: A later analysis appeared to link common viral pathogens to several of the most significant clusters. There were some V segments, including TRBV6-2 and TRBV6-3, excluded as indistinguishable.

The CDR3 spans 14 residues. Trimming stripped 3 bases from V and 4 bases from J, with 13 bases between. Germline CDR1 and CDR2: SGDLS and YYNGEE. The receptor was isolated from a girl under 18 in good health and CMV-seropositive. The chain carries TRBV9 and TRBJ1-1; possible D gene TRBD1, 6 bases. Sequencing was done on a sample of PBMCs. The CDR3 region is CASSESGVGTEAFF. CDR3 nucleotide sequence: TGTGCCAGCAGCGAATCAGGGGTTGGCACTGAAGCTTTCTTT. Using reference TRBV9 and TRBJ1-1 for the parts outside the CDR3, the full variable domain is DSGVTQTPKHLITATGQRVTLRCSPRSGDLSVYWYQQSLDQGLQFLIQYYNGEERAKGNILERFSAQQFPDLHSELNLSSLELGDSALYFCASSESGVGTEAFFGQGTRLTVV.